Listed here are 18 T cell receptor beta chains from one sample, sequenced in a study of cytomegalovirus exposure and HLA in healthy donors. A multiplex PCR was run with 60 Vbeta primers and 13 Jbeta primers. Clones were sequenced by immunoSEQ multiplex PCR, and TCRdb holds only the in-frame ones, with some missing. The table has 150,000 to 200,000 clones, over 70% seen once. Sequenced input: PBMCs. These receptors all come from a woman in her sixties in good health and CMV-seropositive.

The J gene is TRBJ1-3, the V gene TRBV11-2; D is unclear. CDR1 is SGHAT and CDR2 is FQNNGV in the germline V gene. CDR3 length equals 14 residues. V was pared by 2 bases and J by 7 bases, with 12 bases between. CDR3 nucleotides: TGTGCCAGCAGCTTACCTGGCAGAACGAACACCATATATTTT. Translated, it gives CASSLPGRTNTIYF.

This clone was counted a few times. This sequence joins TRBV7-9 and TRBJ1-5, with 7 bases fitting TRBD1. CDR3 length: 13 amino acids. Germline V gene data show CDR1 as SEHNR and CDR2 as FQNEAQ (reference sequence). Trimming at V came to 7 bases and at J to 5 bases, leaving 5 bases not matched to a gene. The CDR3 nucleotides read TGTGCCAGCAACGGGGACAGCTATCAGCCCCAGCATTTT. Protein product: CASNGDSYQPQHF.

This chain links TRBV4-3 with TRBJ2-1, with D possibly matching TRBD2 (5 bases). The CDR3 length is 15 residues. V was pared by 1 base and J by 4 bases, with 11 bases between. Germline CDR1 reads LGHNA; CDR2 reads YSLEER. The CDR3 coding sequence is TGCGCCAGCAGCCAAGTCCTCAGGACTTACAATGAGCAGTTCTTC. Translation gives CASSQVLRTYNEQFF.

The rearrangement links TRBV6-1 to TRBJ2-3; no definite D call. The CDR3 sequence is 15 residues long. The V and J ends lost 6 bases and 2 bases respectively, with 15 bases between them. Germline loops: CDR1 MNHNS, CDR2 SASEGT. The CDR3 nucleotides are TGTGCCAGCAGAGGCCCTAGAGTTCTCACAGATACGCAGTATTTT. Translation gives CASRGPRVLTDTQYF.

V usage is TRBV18 and J usage is TRBJ2-7, with 7 positions matching TRBD1. Germline trimming cut 2 bases from V and 6 bases from J; bases unmatched to any gene: 4. Germline CDR1 and CDR2: KGHSH and LQKENI. This CDR3 is 13 amino acids long. The CDR3 spells CASSPDRVGEQYF. CDR3 DNA sequence: TGTGCCAGCTCACCAGACAGGGTCGGCGAGCAGTACTTC.

The chain has TRBV7-2 and TRBJ2-1; 8 bases are a match to TRBD1. J was trimmed by 10 bases and V by 3 bases; bases with no gene match: 2. CDR3 length: 12 amino acids. The germline CDR1 and CDR2 sequences are SGHTA and FQGNSA. The CDR3 DNA is TGTGCCAGCAGCTTCAACAGGGGGGAGCAGTTCTTC. Residues: CASSFNRGEQFF.

The chain combines TRBV25-1 with TRBJ2-1; 10 bases fit TRBD1. The CDR3 is 15 residues long. Germline V gene sequence: CDR1 MGHDK, CDR2 SYGVNS. After removal of 3 bases from V and 8 bases from J, the junction contained 7 bases not matched to a gene. The CDR3: CASSDPGTGVDEQFF. CDR3 sequence (DNA): TGTGCCAGCAGTGACCCCGGGACAGGGGTCGATGAGCAGTTCTTC.

The chain has TRBV5-6 and TRBJ1-3; a weak D match, TRBD1 (6 bases). The CDR3 covers 19 residues. V was pared by 5 bases and J by 1 base, with 25 bases between. Germline CDR1 and CDR2: SGHDT and YYEEEE. CDR3 residues: CASSFSNPRTGYSGNTIYF. For the CDR3, the DNA is TGTGCCAGCAGTTTCAGCAACCCCCGAACAGGGTATTCTGGAAACACCATATATTTT.

In the case of this clone: The junction differs from germline at one of its ends, possibly a read error. The chain carries TRBV29-1 and TRBJ2-6; 10 positions agree with TRBD1. Per the germline V gene, CDR1 is SQVTM and CDR2 is ANQGSEA. This CDR3 region has 19 residues. As DNA, the CDR3 is TGCAGCGTTGATGGCCCACCGGGACAGGGGAGCTCTGGGGCCAACGGCCTGACTTTC. Translation: CSVDGPPGQGSSGANGLTF.

The chain is built from TRBV5-4 and TRBJ2-3; no clear D. The CDR3 has 14 residues. V was shortened by 0 bases and J by 0 bases, with 5 bases between the two germline ends. Per the germline V gene, CDR1 is SGHNT and CDR2 is YYREEE (reference sequence). The CDR3 loop reads CASSLVGSTDTQYF. CDR3 DNA: TGTGCCAGCAGCTTGGTGGGCAGCACAGATACGCAGTATTTT.

Of note for this clone: Other DNA sequences of this sample code for an identical CDR3. This chain uses TRBV19 with TRBJ1-6, with 11 bases matching TRBD1. The germline V gene encodes CDR1 LNHDA and CDR2 SQIVND (reference sequence). This CDR3 comprises 15 residues. V was clipped by 7 bases and J by 7 bases; unmatched bases: 6. CDR3 region: CASTPGQGGNSPLHF. CDR3 bases: TGTGCCAGTACGCCGGGACAGGGGGGCAATTCACCCCTCCACTTT. The full variable domain, with the rest looked up from reference TRBV19 and TRBJ1-6, is DGGITQSPKYLFRKEGQNVTLSCEQNLNHDAMYWYRQDPGQGLRLIYYSQIVNDFQKGDIAEGYSVSREKKESFPLTVTSAQKNPTAFYLCASTPGQGGNSPLHFGNGTRLTVT.

The rearrangement uses TRBV27 and TRBJ2-7; 8 bases align to TRBD1. CDR1 is MNHEY, CDR2 SMNVEV, per germline (reference sequence). This CDR3 comprises 15 residues. V lost 6 bases to trimming and J lost 6 bases; unmatched junction nucleotides: 13. The CDR3: CASSSYVQGEAEQYF. The CDR3 DNA reads TGTGCCAGCAGCTCCTACGTACAGGGGGAGGCCGAGCAGTACTTC.

V is TRBV28 and J is TRBJ2-3; TRBD1 is a possible D gene (6 bases). Germline loops: CDR1 MDHEN, CDR2 SYDVKM. V shed 5 bases and J shed 4 bases, with 16 bases lying between them. This CDR3 contains 15 residues. Here the CDR3 reads CASSQTGPGADTQYF. The CDR3 nucleotides read TGTGCCAGCAGTCAAACAGGGCCCGGAGCAGATACGCAGTATTTT.

J is TRBJ1-4 and V is TRBV29-1; TRBD1 aligns across 7 bases. CDR3 size: 13 residues. The V and J ends lost 5 bases and 6 bases, in that order; junction bases with no gene match: 6. Germline assignment: CDR1 SQVTM and CDR2 ANQGSEA. CDR3 sequence: CSVSGQSDEKLFF. The CDR3 coding sequence is TGCAGCGTTTCGGGACAGAGCGATGAAAAACTGTTTTTT. The whole variable domain, remainder taken from reference TRBV29-1 and TRBJ1-4, is SAVISQKPSRDICQRGTSLTIQCQVDSQVTMMFWYRQQPGQSLTLIATANQGSEATYESGFVIDKFPISRPNLTFSTLTVSNMSPEDSSIYLCSVSGQSDEKLFFGSGTQLSVL.

This clone was seen a single time. V gene TRBV30 combines with J gene TRBJ2-7; possibly TRBD2 for D (6 bases). The CDR3 is 13 residues long. V gave up 2 bases and J gave up 3 bases, with 11 bases separating them. Germline lookup yields CDR1 GTSNPN and CDR2 SVGIG (reference sequence). The CDR3 region is CAWSSREYYEQYF. The CDR3 DNA reads as TGTGCCTGGAGTAGTCGGGAGTACTACGAGCAGTACTTC.

The CDR3 nucleotides are TGTGCCAGCAGCACCGAGGGGGATTATGGCTACACCTTC. It yields the protein CASSTEGDYGYTF. The gene calls are TRBV9 and TRBJ1-2; perhaps TRBD1 as D (6 bases). The ends were cut back, 4 bases at V and 5 bases at J, with 12 bases in the middle. This CDR3 spans 13 amino acids. Germline lookup yields CDR1 SGDLS and CDR2 YYNGEE.

The V gene is TRBV9, the J gene TRBJ2-3, with 11 bases lining up with TRBD2. Trimming at V came to 0 bases and at J to 14 bases, leaving 5 bases not matched to a gene. Germline CDR1 SGDLS, CDR2 YYNGEE. The CDR3 is 13 residues long. CDR3 nucleotides: TGTGCCAGCAGCGTAGCTACTAGCGGGGGCCCGTATTTT. Translation: CASSVATSGGPYF.

This chain joins TRBV9 and TRBJ1-2, with unresolved D. The CDR3 has 13 residues. V was pared by 0 bases and J by 2 bases, with 5 bases between. The germline gives CDR1 SGDLS, CDR2 YYNGEE. CDR3 sequence (DNA): TGTGCCAGCAGCGTAGGACTAAACTATGGCTACACCTTC. The encoded protein is CASSVGLNYGYTF.